This TCR beta chain was retrieved from a study of T cells in Graves' hyperthyroidism and ophthalmopathy. Amplified regions were TCR beta CDR3 sequences from RNA transcripts. With the HTBI primer set, the TCR CDR3 went through a first round of RT-PCR. Each CDR3 protein gets one entry after TCRdb re-called the multiplex PCR reads with MiXCR. Altogether about half a million distinct CDR3 sequences are present, 20% being singletons, with the ten largest covering less than 55%. Germline V gene lookup returns CDR1 SGHRS and CDR2 YFSETQ. The CDR3 contains 15 residues. The V end was cut by 3 bases, the J end by 0 bases, with 7 bases between. The PBMCs studied were ones that came from about 10 ml fresh peripheral blood.

This TCR was recovered from a man between 40 and 49 years old with Graves' ophthalmopathy. Sample: blood. The chain uses TRBV5-1 and TRBJ2-6; the D gene is possibly TRBD2 (6 bases). Here the CDR3 reads CASSYGGSGANVLTF. CDR3 nucleotides: TGCGCCAGCAGCTACGGGGGCTCTGGGGCCAACGTCCTGACTTTC. Supplemented by reference TRBV5-1 and TRBJ2-6, the full variable domain reads KAGVTQTPRYLIKTRGQQVTLSCSPISGHRSVSWYQQTPGQGLQFLFEYFSETQRNKGNFPGRFSGRQFSNSRSEMNVSTLELGDSALYLCASSYGGSGANVLTFGAGSRLTVL.